These 7 T cell receptor beta chains were sequenced from one sample in a study of beta chain features in type 1 diabetes. The isolated RNA, all of it, was reverse transcribed, so expressed TCRB transcripts were what got sequenced. Sequencing used immunoSEQ multiplex PCR; TCRdb keeps in-frame clones, though not all of them. The data show roughly 180,000 clones, around an eighth seen once. Sequencing was carried out using central memory CD4+ T cells from blood. Receptors originate from a woman under 30 in good health.

This clone was recorded a few times. The chain couples TRBV6-5 to TRBJ2-7; the D gene is possibly TRBD2 (6 bases). Germline CDR1 reads MNHEY; CDR2 reads SVGAGI. The CDR3 is 12 amino acids. Trimming cost V 5 bases and J 5 bases, with 10 bases left between them. CDR3 loop: CASSPWGDEQYF. The CDR3 nucleotides read TGTGCCAGCAGTCCATGGGGGGACGAGCAGTACTTC.

The J gene is TRBJ2-4, the V gene TRBV15, with 7 nucleotides matching TRBD1. Per germline, CDR1 LNHNV and CDR2 YYDKDF (reference sequence). V was clipped by 5 bases and J by 13 bases; unmatched bases: 11. The length of the CDR3 is 13 residues. CDR3 bases: TGTGCCACCAGCTTACGACAGGGTGGTCTCCAGTACTTC. Translation: CATSLRQGGLQYF. The variable domain in full, completed from reference TRBV15 and TRBJ2-4, reads DAMVIQNPRYQVTQFGKPVTLSCSQTLNHNVMYWYQQKSSQAPKLLFHYYDKDFNNEADTPDNFQSRRPNTSFCFLDIRSPGLGDTAMYLCATSLRQGGLQYFGAGTRLSVL.

This clone was detected only a few times. The rearrangement joins TRBV25-1 to TRBJ1-2; D is unresolved. Trimming took 3 bases from V and 8 from J, leaving 16 bases between them. The CDR3 is 14 residues long. The germline V gene has CDR1 MGHDK and CDR2 SYGVNS. The CDR3 region is CASSEGGPATGYTF. Here the CDR3 DNA reads TGTGCCAGCAGTGAGGGTGGGCCAGCAACAGGCTACACCTTC.

This clone has more than one count but fewer than ten. This rearrangement joins TRBV2 to TRBJ1-3; TRBD1 matches at 9 bases. Trimming cost V 3 bases and J 0 bases; bases outside gene matches: 0. CDR1 SNHLY and CDR2 FYNNEI come from the germline V gene. CDR3 length equals 15 residues. In DNA, the CDR3 is TGTGCCAGCAGTGAGGGACAGGGCTCTGGAAACACCATATATTTT. This translates into CASSEGQGSGNTIYF.

This clone was observed a few times. The chain is built from TRBV7-3 and TRBJ1-1; weak D call: TRBD1 (5 bases). The V and J ends lost 5 bases and 0 bases respectively, with 13 bases between them. Germline loops: CDR1 SGHTA, CDR2 FQGTGA. This CDR3 contains 15 residues. For the CDR3, the DNA is TGTGCCAGCAGCCCCAGCGGGGGGGTGAACACTGAAGCTTTCTTT. Amino acids: CASSPSGGVNTEAFF.

This clone came up a few times. V is TRBV6-6 and J is TRBJ2-3, with TRBD1 matching 11 bases. Trimming took 6 bases from V and 4 from J; bases not matched to a gene: 6. Germline CDR1 is MNHNY and CDR2 is SVGAGI (reference sequence). The CDR3 runs 15 residues. Here the CDR3 reads CASRGTGGPADTQYF. Written as DNA, the CDR3 is TGTGCCAGCAGGGGGACAGGGGGACCGGCAGATACGCAGTATTTT.

This clone was seen more than once but under ten times. The J gene is TRBJ2-7, the V gene TRBV30, with D maybe TRBD1 (7 bases). The CDR3 totals 13 residues. CDR1 is GTSNPN, CDR2 SVGIG, per germline (reference sequence). The V end lost 4 bases, the J end lost 9 bases, and 19 bases lay between the germline ends. CDR3 region: CAWTLGQAGRQYF. The CDR3 DNA reads TGTGCCTGGACTCTAGGACAGGCCGGGAGGCAGTACTTC.